The 31 T cell receptor beta chains listed next were all sequenced from one sample in a study of regulatory T cells in long-lasting Graves disease. With iRepertoire HTBI primers and Arm-PCR of CDR3 regions, TCR beta libraries were built. TCRdb independently ran MiXCR on the multiplex PCR reads; one entry per CDR3 protein. This table holds under 300,000 distinct CDR3 sequences, around 20% found once. Time point meaning: newly diagnosed GD, antithyroid drugs for less than 3 months. Making the TCR library involved RNA that had been extracted from PBMCs. Material: peripheral blood mononuclear cells (PBMCs), obtained at new diagnosis, from a patient treated with antithyroid drugs. The source of these receptors is a female donor with Graves disease.

This clonotype was detected many times. In DNA, the CDR3 is TGCAGCGTTGGGACGCCCTCGGAGGGCTACACCTTC. Its protein product is CSVGTPSEGYTF. This chain joins TRBV29-1 and TRBJ1-2; D is unresolved. Germline CDR1 and CDR2: SQVTM and ANQGSEA. Trimming cost V 4 bases and J 8 bases, with 14 bases left between them. The CDR3 is 12 residues long. The full variable domain, rest sourced from reference TRBV29-1 and TRBJ1-2, is SAVISQKPSRDICQRGTSLTIQCQVDSQVTMMFWYRQQPGQSLTLIATANQGSEATYESGFVIDKFPISRPNLTFSTLTVSNMSPEDSSIYLCSVGTPSEGYTFGSGTRLTVV.

As regards this clonotype: A far more abundant clone sits one base away, making this likely a read error. Here the CDR3 reads CASSSGLAGGSEQYF. The CDR3 DNA follows: TGTGCCAGCAGTTCCGGACTAGCGGGAGGATCTGAGCAGTACTTC. V usage is TRBV27 and J usage is TRBJ2-7, with TRBD2 identical over 14 bases. V gave up 4 bases and J gave up 7 bases; unmatched junction bases: 6. CDR3 length equals 15 residues. Germline loops: CDR1 MNHEY, CDR2 SMNVEV (reference sequence).

This clonotype was detected ten times or more. The genes are TRBV3-1 and TRBJ1-4; D is unclear. Germline-derived CDR1 and CDR2 are LGHDT and YNNKEL (reference sequence). The CDR3 totals 15 residues. Between the trimmed V and J ends, which lost 0 bases and 8 bases, there was a span of 13 bases. The CDR3, as DNA: TGTGCCAGCAGCCAAGACGGAAGAGGGAGAGAAAAACTGTTTTTT. Protein sequence: CASSQDGRGREKLFF.

This sequence joins TRBV19 and TRBJ1-5; unclear D gene. Germline-derived CDR1 and CDR2 are LNHDA and SQIVND (reference sequence). CDR3 size: 13 residues. The germline V and J ends were trimmed by 1 base and 4 bases, with 5 bases remaining between them. CDR3 in DNA: TGTGCCAGTAGTATAGCCGAGAATCAGCCCCAGCATTTT. Protein: CASSIAENQPQHF.

This clonotype was seen at least ten times. The rearrangement uses TRBV6-1 and TRBJ2-1, with D hard to call. The CDR3 loop spans 14 amino acids. Trimming cost V 7 bases and J 4 bases, with 14 bases left between them. Germline CDR1 is MNHNS and CDR2 is SASEGT. The CDR3 sequence is CASNPADQYNEQFF. CDR3 sequence (DNA): TGTGCCAGCAACCCAGCAGACCAATACAATGAGCAGTTCTTC.

This clonotype was observed at least ten times. V and J are TRBV28 and TRBJ1-1; a possible D gene is TRBD1 (5 bases). V lost 10 bases and J lost 0, with 12 bases in between. Germline CDR1 is MDHEN and CDR2 is SYDVKM. The CDR3 is 13 amino acids. The CDR3 bases are TGTGCCACTATGGGGGTTATGAACACTGAAGCTTTCTTT. Protein product: CATMGVMNTEAFF.

In its sample, this clonotype was seen a few times. A junction end diverges from the germline sequence, so it may reflect a read error. This rearrangement joins TRBV11-2 to TRBJ1-1; weak D call: TRBD1 (5 bases). Per the germline V gene, CDR1 is SGHAT and CDR2 is FQNNGV. CDR3 length: 13 amino acids. CDR3: CASSLGGGTGAFF. CDR3 coding DNA: TGTGCCAGCAGCTTGGGGGGAGGCACTGGAGCTTTCTTT.

This clonotype has a count of ten or more. The chain has TRBV29-1 and TRBJ1-5; unclear D gene. The CDR3 runs 15 residues. Trimming removed 4 bases from V and 1 base from J, with 14 bases in between. Germline assignment: CDR1 SQVTM and CDR2 ANQGSEA. CDR3 residues: CSVALGLGSNQPQHF. CDR3 coding DNA: TGCAGCGTTGCTCTGGGTTTAGGCAGCAATCAGCCCCAGCATTTT.

The sample holds a few counts of this clonotype. The chain recombines TRBV7-9 with TRBJ2-5; a weak D match, TRBD1 (6 bases). This CDR3 region has 15 residues. Germline-derived CDR1 and CDR2 are SEHNR and FQNEAQ (reference sequence). V lost 1 base and J 5 bases, leaving 14 bases between the germline ends. The CDR3: CASSLVRDRRETQYF. In nucleotides, the CDR3 is TGTGCCAGCAGCTTAGTACGAGACAGGCGGGAGACCCAGTACTTC.

There are a few counts of this clonotype. Since a much larger clone is just one base distant, this may be a read error. V is TRBV6-2 or TRBV6-3 and J is TRBJ1-5; maybe TRBD1 (5 bases). There are 18 residues in the CDR3. V gave up 5 bases and J gave up 0 bases, with 20 bases separating them. The germline CDR1 and CDR2 sequences are MNHEY and SVGEGT. CDR3 loop: CASSRGLFGGASNQPQHF. CDR3 DNA sequence: TGTGCCAGCAGTCGCGGCCTATTCGGGGGTGCTAGCAATCAGCCCCAGCATTTT.

This clonotype was detected ten times or more. V is TRBV3-1 and J is TRBJ1-2; 7 bases align to TRBD1. Germline V lookup: CDR1 LGHDT, CDR2 YNNKEL (reference sequence). Trimming removed 2 bases from V and 3 bases from J; junction bases left unmatched: 6. The CDR3 is made up of 15 amino acids. The DNA for the CDR3 is TGTGCCAGCAGCCAAACCAAGACAGGGTACTATGGCTACACCTTC. This gives the protein CASSQTKTGYYGYTF.

This clonotype was found many times. CDR3 sequence: CASSYLDSYGYTF. The CDR3 DNA sequence: TGTGCCAGCTCTTACCTGGACAGCTATGGCTACACCTTC. The V gene is TRBV2, the J gene TRBJ1-2; D might be TRBD1 (6 bases). The CDR3 contains 13 residues. Germline CDR1 reads SNHLY; CDR2 reads FYNNEI. Trimming left V 8 bases short and J 4 bases short, with 14 bases between.

There are many counts of this clonotype. CDR3 protein: CASRRGGRTYNEQFF. The DNA of the CDR3 is TGTGCCAGCAGACGGGGGGGACGAACCTACAATGAGCAGTTCTTC. V gene TRBV7-9 combines with J gene TRBJ2-1; 8 bases are a match to TRBD2. Trimming removed 6 bases from V and 2 bases from J; junction bases left unmatched: 6. In germline, CDR1 is SEHNR, CDR2 FQNEAQ (reference sequence). The length of the CDR3 is 15 residues.

Many counts were recorded for this clonotype. V and J are TRBV20-1 and TRBJ2-3; D not certain. V gave up 3 bases and J gave up 4 bases, with 8 bases separating them. Germline lookup yields CDR1 DFQATT and CDR2 SNEGSKA (reference sequence). This CDR3 is built from 12 residues. Here the CDR3 DNA reads TGCAGTGCTAGTGACCATGCAGATACGCAGTATTTT. Its translation is CSASDHADTQYF.

This clonotype turned up a few times. This chain links TRBV4-1 with TRBJ2-7; a weak D match, TRBD1 (5 bases). CDR1 and CDR2 (germline): MGHRA, YSYEKL. V was trimmed by 4 bases and J by 7 bases, leaving 11 bases between them. The CDR3 runs to 12 residues. CDR3: CASSRLSGEQYF. DNA for the CDR3: TGCGCCAGCAGCCGACTTTCAGGGGAGCAGTACTTC.

On this clonotype: This sequence is one base from a far larger clone and is likely a read error. The CDR3 does not close with the conserved phenylalanine or tryptophan, likely indicating a read error. V is TRBV5-4 and J is TRBJ2-1; TRBD2 is a possible D gene (7 bases). Deletions cut 5 bases from V and 7 bases from J, with 16 bases between. CDR1 and CDR2 (germline): SGHNT, YYREEE (reference sequence). There are 14 residues in the CDR3. The CDR3 reads CASSSARGGNEQFS. The CDR3 DNA is TGTGCCAGCAGTTCCGCCAGGGGAGGGAATGAGCAGTTCTCC.

This clonotype was detected many times. The chain carries TRBV19 and TRBJ2-2; 8 bases align to TRBD1. The CDR3 is 16 residues long. Per germline, CDR1 LNHDA and CDR2 SQIVND (reference sequence). With 0 bases clipped from V and 7 bases from J, the junction kept 7 bases outside the gene matches. CDR3: CASSIDPGGWNGELFF. The CDR3 bases are TGTGCCAGTAGTATAGATCCAGGGGGCTGGAACGGGGAGCTGTTTTTT.

The CDR3 protein is CASSAGTYEQYF. For the CDR3, the DNA is TGTGCCAGCAGCGCCGGGACGTACGAGCAGTACTTC. The V and J genes are TRBV7-2 and TRBJ2-7; D possibly matches TRBD1 or TRBD2 (5 bases each). The CDR3 loop spans 12 amino acids. The germline V gene encodes CDR1 SGHTA and CDR2 FQGNSA. V gave up 5 bases and J gave up 4 bases, with 9 bases separating them. The whole variable domain, filled in from reference TRBV7-2 and TRBJ2-7, reads GAGVSQSPSNKVTEKGKDVELRCDPISGHTALYWYRQSLGQGLEFLIYFQGNSAPDKSGLPSDRFSAERTGGSVSTLTIQRTQQEDSAVYLCASSAGTYEQYFGPGTRLTVT.

Many counts were recorded for this clonotype. The gene calls are TRBV9 and TRBJ1-2; D is uncertain. The V end was cut by 4 bases, the J end by 8 bases, with 15 bases between. This CDR3 region has 13 residues. In germline, CDR1 is SGDLS, CDR2 YYNGEE. The CDR3 loop is CASSPSLAMGYTF. CDR3 nucleotide sequence: TGTGCCAGCAGCCCCAGTTTAGCGATGGGCTACACCTTC.

This clonotype was counted only a few times. CDR3 region: CASSYGAGGQGGTQYF. CDR3 DNA sequence: TGTGCCAGCAGTTACGGTGCGGGAGGCCAAGGAGGTACGCAGTATTTT. The genes are TRBV6-5 and TRBJ2-3; TRBD2 matches 8 bases. CDR1 and CDR2 from the germline V gene are MNHEY and SVGAGI. J gave up 8 bases and V 2 bases, and 12 bases lay outside the gene matches. CDR3 size: 16 residues.

This clonotype has at least ten counts. The CDR3 loop is CASSFGTVNEKLFF. In DNA, the CDR3 is TGTGCCAGCAGTTTCGGGACAGTTAATGAAAAACTGTTTTTT. J is TRBJ1-4 and V is TRBV28; 7 positions match TRBD1. CDR1 is MDHEN, CDR2 SYDVKM, per germline. The V segment lost 3 bases and the J segment 4 bases; nucleotides outside the gene matches: 2. This CDR3 spans 14 amino acids. Combining the CDR3 with reference TRBV28 and TRBJ1-4 gives the whole variable domain DVKVTQSSRYLVKRTGEKVFLECVQDMDHENMFWYRQDPGLGLRLIYFSYDVKMKEKGDIPEGYSVSREKKERFSLILESASTNQTSMYLCASSFGTVNEKLFFGSGTQLSVL.

This clonotype showed up just a few times. The gene calls are TRBV30 and TRBJ2-5, with 7 bases identical to TRBD1. This CDR3 is 13 amino acids long. Per germline, CDR1 GTSNPN and CDR2 SVGIG (reference sequence). The trim removed 0 bases at V and 5 bases at J, leaving 3 bases unmatched. CDR3 DNA sequence: TGTGCCTGGAGTGTGACAGGGTTGGAGACCCAGTACTTC. The encoded protein is CAWSVTGLETQYF.

This clonotype has ten or more counts. The chain uses TRBV20-1 and TRBJ2-5; no clear D gene. The CDR3 totals 12 residues. Germline CDR1 DFQATT, CDR2 SNEGSKA (reference sequence). Trimming cost V 5 bases and J 4 bases, with 11 bases left between them. The CDR3 is CSASRSGETQYF. The CDR3 DNA follows: TGCAGTGCTTCCCGGTCAGGAGAGACCCAGTACTTC.

This chain links TRBV2 with TRBJ2-1; D unclear. The length of the CDR3 is 15 residues. The V end lost 2 bases, the J end lost 0 bases, and 8 bases lay between the germline ends. Germline V lookup: CDR1 SNHLY, CDR2 FYNNEI. The CDR3 bases are TGTGCCAGCAGTGAATGGGGTCTCTCCTACAATGAGCAGTTCTTC. It is translated as CASSEWGLSYNEQFF.

This clonotype was counted many times. The J gene is TRBJ2-5, the V gene TRBV9; D not resolved. The CDR3 is 14 amino acids. V dropped 0 bases and J dropped 3 bases, with 9 bases sitting between them. Germline-derived CDR1 and CDR2 are SGDLS and YYNGEE. In DNA, the CDR3 is TGTGCCAGCAGCGTAGGTCCGTTAGAAGAGACCCAGTACTTC. Amino acid sequence: CASSVGPLEETQYF.

The V and J genes are TRBV6-5 and TRBJ1-6; 7 bases line up with TRBD1. Trimming removed 0 bases from V and 6 bases from J; junction bases left unmatched: 5. Germline values: CDR1 MNHEY, CDR2 SVGAGI. The CDR3 length is 16 residues. The CDR3 reads CASSYSSPGGNSPLHF. The DNA for the CDR3 is TGTGCCAGCAGTTACTCGAGTCCAGGGGGTAATTCACCCCTCCACTTT.

As for this clonotype: A read error is possible here, since a much larger clone lies one base away. The V call is TRBV20-1, the J call TRBJ1-5, with no clear D. The V gene's germline CDR1 is DFQATT and CDR2 SNEGSKA (reference sequence). Deletions cut 1 base from V and 5 bases from J, with 9 bases between. The CDR3 has 13 amino acids. In nucleotides, the CDR3 is TGCAGTGCTAGAGTAGTGGGTCATCAGCCCCAGCATTTT. It specifies CSARVVGHQPQHF.

This clonotype was observed many times. J is TRBJ2-1 and V is TRBV30; TRBD2 matches 11 bases. The germline CDR1 and CDR2 sequences are GTSNPN and SVGIG (reference sequence). Trimming took 4 bases from V and 16 from J; bases not matched to a gene: 6. This CDR3 comprises 11 residues. The CDR3 loop is CAWIISGRAFF. The CDR3 nucleotides are TGTGCCTGGATCATTAGCGGGAGGGCCTTCTTC.

This clonotype was counted at least ten times. The genes are TRBV15 and TRBJ1-5; the D gene is possibly TRBD1 (6 bases). With 0 bases removed from V and 0 bases from J, the gap between germline ends came to 18 bases. CDR3 length: 19 residues. CDR1 LNHNV and CDR2 YYDKDF come from the germline V gene (reference sequence). The CDR3 loop reads CATSRDRARTGASNQPQHF. In DNA form, the CDR3 reads TGTGCCACCAGCAGAGATAGAGCTAGAACGGGGGCTAGCAATCAGCCCCAGCATTTT.

This clonotype was counted at least ten times. The rearrangement joins TRBV19 to TRBJ1-2, with D possibly matching TRBD1 (6 bases). Germline lookup yields CDR1 LNHDA and CDR2 SQIVND (reference sequence). CDR3 length: 14 amino acids. The V and J ends lost 5 bases and 8 bases respectively, with 18 bases between them. CDR3 DNA: TGTGCCAGTAGTTCCCGGTACGGGACAAACGGCTACACCTTC. This gives the protein CASSSRYGTNGYTF.

This clonotype was counted ten times or more. This rearrangement joins TRBV6-2 or TRBV6-3 to TRBJ2-3, with a tentative D call TRBD2 (7 bases). Germline CDR1 reads MNHEY; CDR2 reads SVGEGT. The V and J ends lost 5 bases and 4 bases respectively, with 19 bases between them. The CDR3 sequence is 16 residues long. CDR3 in amino acids: CASSERAGEGADTQYF. CDR3 in DNA: TGTGCCAGCAGTGAACGGGCGGGAGAGGGGGCAGATACGCAGTATTTT.